This T cell receptor (beta chain) was observed in a study of T cell changes during pregnancy in multiple sclerosis. Germline-derived CDR1 and CDR2 are SGDLS and YYNGEE. CDR3 length: 14 residues. Trimming took 3 bases from V and 2 from J; bases not matched to a gene: 4. Sequencing was performed with immunoSEQ multiplex PCR; in TCRdb, only in-frame clones are kept and a portion is missing. The repertoire holds fewer than 90,000 clones, with just under 95% as singletons. The source material was peripheral blood, sampled in the third trimester of pregnancy. V usage is TRBV9 and J usage is TRBJ1-1, with 7 bases lining up with TRBD1. The TCR sequence derives from a female donor with multiple sclerosis, enrolled in a pregnancy study. This CDR3 reads CASSAGQVNTEAFF. The CDR3 DNA reads as TGTGCCAGCAGCGCCGGACAGGTTAACACTGAAGCTTTCTTT.